The 16 T cell receptor beta chains in this list originate from one sample, sequenced in a study of T cell responses to AZD1222 COVID-19 vaccine. Sequenced by immunoSEQ multiplex PCR; TCRdb stores in-frame clones only, minus some. The profile shows 100,000 to 150,000 clones, about 82% of them singletons. The sample was peripheral blood, taken on day 0 of AZD1222 vaccination. The receptor source for this set is an adult in good health.

This sequence joins TRBV10-2 and TRBJ2-2; D is uncertain. Trimming shortened V by 1 base and J by 13 bases, and 7 bases separated the two germline ends. CDR3 length equals 11 residues. Germline V gene data show CDR1 as WSHSY and CDR2 as SAAADI. In DNA form, the CDR3 reads TGCGCCAGCAGTGAGTTATCGAGGCTGTTTTTT. Encoded protein: CASSELSRLFF.

The chain couples TRBV7-8 to TRBJ2-2; D is unresolved. CDR1 is SGHVS, CDR2 FQNEAQ, per germline. The CDR3 is 14 residues long. V shed 5 bases and J shed 5 bases, with 12 bases lying between them. The CDR3 nucleotides are TGTGCCAGCAGCGTCAGGCAAGATACCGGGGAGCTGTTTTTT. Its translation: CASSVRQDTGELFF.

Regarding this clone: One junction end does not reproduce the germline sequence, and a read error may be involved. This chain joins TRBV7-3 and TRBJ1-5; 10 bases fit TRBD1. Per the germline V gene, CDR1 is SGHTA and CDR2 is FQGTGA. The CDR3 is made up of 16 amino acids. The CDR3 sequence is CASTLGDRGSNQPQHF. DNA for the CDR3: TGTGCCAGCACCTTAGGGGACAGGGGTAGCAATCAGCCCCAGCATTTT.

This chain uses TRBV6-1 with TRBJ1-2; 11 bases map to TRBD1. Germline CDR1 MNHNS, CDR2 SASEGT. This CDR3 contains 14 residues. Trimming at V came to 1 base and at J to 7 bases, leaving 2 bases not matched to a gene. The CDR3 sequence: CASSEGTGGSGYTF. The CDR3 region has the DNA TGTGCCAGCAGTGAAGGGACAGGGGGCAGTGGCTACACCTTC.

The V gene is TRBV19, the J gene TRBJ2-1, with 9 bases aligning to TRBD1. The junction had 7 bases not matched to a gene; V was cut back by 6 bases and J by 4 bases. The CDR3 covers 15 residues. The germline V gene has CDR1 LNHDA and CDR2 SQIVND (reference sequence). The CDR3 region has the DNA TGTGCCAGTAGCCGAGGACAGGGGCAGTACAATGAGCAGTTCTTC. This codes for CASSRGQGQYNEQFF.

This chain links TRBV20-1 with TRBJ1-2; D remains ambiguous. Germline V gives CDR1 DFQATT, CDR2 SNEGSKA (reference sequence). V lost 1 base and J 8 bases, leaving 8 bases between the germline ends. This CDR3 is built from 11 residues. The CDR3 loop reads CSARVEGGYTF. The CDR3 bases are TGCAGTGCTAGAGTGGAGGGAGGCTACACCTTC.

The CDR3 bases are TGTGCCAGTAGTACGGCGGGATCAGGAAACACCATATATTTT. Amino acid sequence: CASSTAGSGNTIYF. This chain links TRBV19 with TRBJ1-3; D ambiguous. This CDR3 is built from 14 residues. The V end lost 4 bases, the J end lost 4 bases, and 11 bases lay between the germline ends. The germline CDR1 and CDR2 sequences are LNHDA and SQIVND (reference sequence). Together with reference TRBV19 and TRBJ1-3, the CDR3 gives the full variable domain: DGGITQSPKYLFRKEGQNVTLSCEQNLNHDAMYWYRQDPGQGLRLIYYSQIVNDFQKGDIAEGYSVSREKKESFPLTVTSAQKNPTAFYLCASSTAGSGNTIYFGEGSWLTVV.

This chain connects TRBV10-3 to TRBJ2-7; 7 nucleotides agree with TRBD1. The CDR3 length is 14 residues. The V gene end was trimmed by 1 base and the J gene end by 5 bases; junction bases not matched to a gene: 5. Germline CDR1 and CDR2: ENHRY and SYGVKD. The CDR3 protein is CAISELGQHDEQYF. CDR3 bases: TGTGCCATCAGTGAGTTGGGACAGCACGACGAGCAGTACTTC.

This rearrangement joins TRBV7-2 to TRBJ2-5, with 8 positions matching TRBD1. CDR1 is SGHTA and CDR2 is FQGNSA in the germline V gene. V trimming: 5 bases; J trimming: 4 bases; junction bases outside the gene matches: 12. The CDR3 covers 16 residues. CDR3 in amino acids: CASSPTRGTGGETQYF. CDR3 DNA: TGTGCCAGCAGCCCCACCCGTGGGACAGGAGGAGAGACCCAGTACTTC.

This chain links TRBV27 with TRBJ2-4, with 7 bases fitting TRBD2. The trim removed 5 bases at V and 9 bases at J, leaving 1 base unmatched. This CDR3 has 11 amino acids. In germline, CDR1 is MNHEY, CDR2 SMNVEV (reference sequence). The CDR3 DNA reads TGTGCCAGCAGTCCGGGGGGCATTCAGTACTTC. This sequence encodes CASSPGGIQYF.

V is TRBV4-2 and J is TRBJ1-1; D is unresolved. The V gene's germline CDR1 is LGHNA and CDR2 YNFKEQ. The CDR3 has 15 amino acids. Between the trimmed V and J ends, which lost 3 bases and 0 bases, there was a span of 11 bases. CDR3 sequence (DNA): TGTGCCAGCAGCCATCTTGCAGACATGAACACTGAAGCTTTCTTT. As protein: CASSHLADMNTEAFF.

The gene calls are TRBV2 and TRBJ1-2; unclear D gene. Germline assignment: CDR1 SNHLY and CDR2 FYNNEI. The CDR3 runs to 12 residues. The ends were cut back, 7 bases at V and 0 bases at J, with 6 bases in the middle. CDR3 coding DNA: TGTGCCAGCATTAACGCTAACTATGGCTACACCTTC. It translates to CASINANYGYTF.

The chain uses TRBV29-1 and TRBJ2-7, with 10 bases lining up with TRBD1. Germline lookup yields CDR1 SQVTM and CDR2 ANQGSEA. The CDR3 consists of 14 residues. V lost 6 bases to trimming and J lost 2 bases; unmatched junction nucleotides: 7. DNA of the CDR3: TGCAGCGTCGAAACCGGACAGGGGGCCTACGAGCAGTACTTC. Translated: CSVETGQGAYEQYF.

This sequence joins TRBV7-2 and TRBJ2-7; D is perhaps TRBD1 (6 bases). The V end lost 1 base, the J end lost 3 bases, and 19 bases lay between the germline ends. CDR1 and CDR2 (germline): SGHTA, FQGNSA. This CDR3 is built from 17 residues. The CDR3 sequence is CASSLGPLQGFDYEQYF. In DNA, the CDR3 is TGTGCCAGCAGCTTAGGGCCCTTACAGGGATTCGACTACGAGCAGTACTTC. Based on the CDR3 plus reference TRBV7-2 and TRBJ2-7, the full variable domain is GAGVSQSPSNKVTEKGKDVELRCDPISGHTALYWYRQSLGQGLEFLIYFQGNSAPDKSGLPSDRFSAERTGGSVSTLTIQRTQQEDSAVYLCASSLGPLQGFDYEQYFGPGTRLTVT.

This chain uses TRBV7-6 with TRBJ2-7; 8 positions match TRBD1. The CDR3 covers 15 residues. Germline V gene sequence: CDR1 SGHVS, CDR2 FNYEAQ. V trimming: 1 base; J trimming: 7 bases; junction bases outside the gene matches: 9. The DNA for the CDR3 is TGTGCCAGCAGCTTAGATAGGGCAGGGGGCGATGAGCAGTACTTC. Protein product: CASSLDRAGGDEQYF.

The J gene is TRBJ2-7, the V gene TRBV9; D unresolved. Trimming shortened V by 7 bases and J by 2 bases, and 16 bases separated the two germline ends. This CDR3 comprises 14 residues. In germline, CDR1 is SGDLS, CDR2 YYNGEE. CDR3 protein: CASGPLQQAYEQYF. The CDR3 nucleotides are TGTGCCAGCGGCCCTCTTCAGCAAGCCTACGAGCAGTACTTC.